This TCR beta chain was identified in a study of blood T cell repertoires in COVID-19. Only in-frame clones appear in the TCRdb table, and some are missing; sequencing was by immunoSEQ multiplex PCR. The sample lists roughly 250,000 clones; 80% to 85% were seen once. Germline V gene sequence: CDR1 WNHNN, CDR2 SYGVQD (reference sequence). Trimming removed 5 bases at V and 3 bases at J, with 8 bases between. The CDR3 spans 12 residues. Material for sequencing was peripheral blood. This TCR was sampled from an older woman with active or convalescent COVID-19. The rearrangement uses TRBV10-1 and TRBJ2-7; tentative D call: TRBD1 (5 bases). The CDR3, as DNA: TGCGCCAGCAGTCCTGACAGCTACGAGCAGTACTTC. Translating it yields CASSPDSYEQYF.